These 10 T cell receptor beta chains were all obtained from the same sample, sequenced in a study of blood T cell repertoires in COVID-19. Data came from immunoSEQ multiplex PCR; TCRdb stores just in-frame clones and leaves some out. The sample has about 520,000 clones, approximately 85% seen once; the top ten hold approximately 3.2%. The sequencing sample was made of peripheral blood. The receptors stem from a human donor in a cohort sampled during active COVID-19.

This chain joins TRBV2 and TRBJ2-7; weak D call: TRBD1 (6 bases). The CDR3 spans 18 residues. Germline CDR1 reads SNHLY; CDR2 reads FYNNEI. Trimming stripped 5 bases from V and 5 bases from J, with 28 bases between. The CDR3 nucleotides are TGTGCCAGCAGTCGGGATCGGCCAGGGGTCCTTAGTTCGGACGAGCAGTACTTC. Amino acid sequence: CASSRDRPGVLSSDEQYF.

The chain is built from TRBV28 and TRBJ2-1; TRBD1 aligns across 9 bases. This CDR3 spans 15 amino acids. CDR1 and CDR2 (germline): MDHEN, SYDVKM. The V segment lost 7 bases and the J segment 2 bases; nucleotides outside the gene matches: 6. Written as DNA, the CDR3 is TGTGCCAGCACGCCAGACAGGGGGACCTACAATGAGCAGTTCTTC. Translated: CASTPDRGTYNEQFF.

This rearrangement joins TRBV19 to TRBJ1-1; 8 bases match TRBD1. The CDR3 contains 14 residues. V lost 7 bases to trimming and J lost 5 bases; unmatched junction nucleotides: 9. Germline assignment: CDR1 LNHDA and CDR2 SQIVND (reference sequence). As DNA, the CDR3 is TGTGCCAGTATTGGACAGGGAGGGAGTACTGAAGCTTTCTTT. Amino acids: CASIGQGGSTEAFF.

The genes are TRBV6-2 or TRBV6-3 and TRBJ2-2; no reliable D call. Trimming took 4 bases from V and 0 from J, leaving 6 bases between them. The CDR3 covers 14 residues. Germline V gene data show CDR1 as MNHEY and CDR2 as SVGEGT. CDR3 DNA sequence: TGTGCCAGCAGTTGGAGCCCGAACACCGGGGAGCTGTTTTTT. This encodes CASSWSPNTGELFF.

The chain combines TRBV14 with TRBJ2-3; TRBD2 agrees at 8 bases. Trimming took 4 bases from V and 0 from J; bases not matched to a gene: 12. The CDR3 covers 18 residues. CDR1 and CDR2 (germline): SGHDN, FVKESK. In DNA, the CDR3 is TGTGCCAGCAGCCGTCATACACTTAGCGGGGCTAGCACAGATACGCAGTATTTT. It encodes CASSRHTLSGASTDTQYF.

CDR3 bases: TGTGCCAGTAGTCCAGGACAGGGGAGAGCTAACTATGGCTACACCTTC. Encoded protein: CASSPGQGRANYGYTF. The J gene is TRBJ1-2, the V gene TRBV19; 9 bases are shared with TRBD1. This CDR3 is built from 16 residues. Germline values: CDR1 LNHDA, CDR2 SQIVND (reference sequence). V lost 5 bases, J lost 0 bases, and 7 bases stayed unmatched.

The gene calls are TRBV5-1 and TRBJ2-7; TRBD1 is a possible D gene (5 bases). Germline V gives CDR1 SGHRS, CDR2 YFSETQ. This CDR3 contains 15 residues. V lost 4 bases and J 0 bases, leaving 14 bases between the germline ends. CDR3 region: CASSVDSASSYEQYF. In nucleotides, the CDR3 is TGCGCCAGCAGCGTAGACAGCGCGAGCTCCTACGAGCAGTACTTC.

The chain joins TRBV6-6 to TRBJ1-1; no clear D. There are 13 residues in the CDR3. Germline-derived CDR1 and CDR2 are MNHNY and SVGAGI (reference sequence). The V gene lost 6 bases and the J gene lost 5 bases, with 13 bases spanning the gap. The CDR3: CASSLDSWTEAFF. The DNA of the CDR3 is TGTGCCAGCAGCCTAGATAGCTGGACTGAAGCTTTCTTT.

The chain is built from TRBV19 and TRBJ1-2; possible D gene TRBD1, 5 bases. This CDR3 has 15 residues. Germline loops: CDR1 LNHDA, CDR2 SQIVND (reference sequence). Trimming cost V 4 bases and J 0 bases, with 12 bases left between them. The CDR3 loop is CASSRGPSANYGYTF. The CDR3, as DNA: TGTGCCAGTAGTAGGGGCCCCTCGGCTAACTATGGCTACACCTTC.

The V call is TRBV14, the J call TRBJ2-3; 7 nucleotides match TRBD2. Unmatched junction bases numbered 2, after V lost 2 bases and J lost 0 bases. This CDR3 has 15 amino acids. Germline V gives CDR1 SGHDN, CDR2 FVKESK. The CDR3 region is CASSQQGGSTDTQYF. The CDR3 coding sequence is TGTGCCAGCAGCCAACAGGGAGGGAGCACAGATACGCAGTATTTT.